These 2 T cell receptor beta chains were sequenced from one sample in a study of CD8 T cells in ankylosing spondylitis. Study-wide points: In ankylosing spondylitis blood, a motif of several highly homologous TCR beta variants appeared characteristic.

Their target antigens are unknown. MiXCR, run by TCRdb on the 5' RACE reads, gives a single entry per CDR3 protein. The sample carries hundreds of thousands of distinct CDR3 sequences, over 9.5% recorded once. Sequenced: blood, either unsorted or a sorted T cell fraction (not recorded which). These receptors were taken from a male donor with ankylosing spondylitis.

The table lists this clonotype with many counts. CDR3 in amino acids: CATSDLRGGSSYNEQFF. The CDR3 coding sequence is TGTGCCACCAGTGATTTAAGGGGCGGGAGCTCCTACAATGAGCAGTTCTTC. This sequence joins TRBV24-1 and TRBJ2-1; TRBD2 aligns across 7 bases. The CDR3 loop spans 17 amino acids. Germline-derived CDR1 and CDR2 are KGHDR and SFDVKD. V trimming: 1 base; J trimming: 0 bases; junction bases outside the gene matches: 5.

This chain joins TRBV3-1 and TRBJ2-1; the D gene is possibly TRBD2 (6 bases). Trimming shortened V by 0 bases and J by 4 bases, and 13 bases separated the two germline ends. The germline CDR1 and CDR2 sequences are LGHDT and YNNKEL (reference sequence). The CDR3 runs 16 residues. The CDR3 spells CASSQDRLAYYNEQFF. In nucleotides, the CDR3 is TGTGCCAGCAGCCAAGATCGCCTAGCGTATTACAATGAGCAGTTCTTC.